This section outlines one TCR beta chain sequence together with its context. The target of this receptor is not known. No much larger clone exists at a distance of one base, and base qualities are not known. The data derive from a study of shared T cell receptors in the human thymus (dated by TCRdb to about 2021). At the level of the whole study: The study examined how the human thymus generates shared, self-reactive T-cell receptor alpha chains.

From the cysteine up to the phenylalanine, the CDR3 has a length of 14 residues. Just CDR3 DNA is preserved here, 42 bases in frame from base 1. According to the germline V gene, CDR1 reads MDHEN and CDR2 reads SYDVKM. V drops 5 bases and J drops 6 bases, leaving 16 bases in between. Preparation of the library involved the immunoSEQ multiplex PCR assay. The immuneACCESS repertoire file appears here via TCRdb, limited to in-frame rearrangements. These files lack a portion of the clones; in checked studies, under half of the deficit traces to unresolved V genes, and the cause of the others is not known. Present in this sample are some 700,000 clones, approximately 87% of which were seen just once. Clones ranked in the top ten supply 0.0095% to 0.012% of the sample. This sample was shared with a second study, whose subject was human thymus T cells. From that second study: The donors were immunologically healthy infants in Finland who had open corrective cardiac surgery for congenital heart defects. Thymus tissue was obtained as surgical resects removed during corrective cardiac surgery. Biased V and J gene segment usage appeared to be present in both thymic and peripheral blood repertoires. Highly overlapping thymic TCR repertoires among unrelated individuals were reported in the related research. The study used seven to nine infant thymus samples plus four related peripheral blood samples to characterize TCR alpha and beta repertoires. Donor ages ranged from about 6 to 250 days, and the cohort comprised about 6 male and a couple of female infants. Thymocytes were mechanically released from the tissue and were stored as pellets of 10-30 million cells at -70 degrees C. A QIAsymphony instrument was used to extract genomic DNA from frozen cell pellets. Using the immunoSEQ multiplex PCR assay, the TCRB and TCRAD loci were amplified from a standardized quantity of quality-controlled genomic DNA. The amplicons spanned the V(D)J region and were long enough to cover the CDR3 and allow V and J genes to be identified. Amplicon sequencing was performed on an Illumina platform through the commercial immunoSEQ service. Primer bias and sequencing errors were corrected as previously described, and TCRAD and TCRB definitions were based on the IMGT database. immunoSEQ Analyzer 3.0 and VDJTools were used for repertoire analysis, which covered basic statistics, V/J segment usage, diversity estimates, rarefaction and pairwise overlap. Chao1, ChaoE, Efron-Thisted, Shannon and inverse Simpson indices were used to estimate diversity, which was also estimated on datasets down-sampled to the smallest sample. Repertoire overlap was determined by strict matching of CDR3 nucleotide sequence, V gene and J gene, and Jaccard-based multidimensional scaling clustering was applied. On average, thymus samples gave 650,000 to 1,000,000 unique TCRB clonotypes, whereas blood samples gave around 84,000.

The TCR comes from a boy younger than two with a congenital heart defect. Donor details come from another sample of the same person, matched by shared clones. Sequencing was done on a sample of thymocytes. The receptor chain draws on TRBV28 and TRBJ1-2, with no reliable assignment of the D segment. In nucleotides, the sequence is TGTGCCAGCAGTCGGACTCTCCCTAGAGATGGCTACACCTTC. Its protein is CASSRTLPRDGYTF.